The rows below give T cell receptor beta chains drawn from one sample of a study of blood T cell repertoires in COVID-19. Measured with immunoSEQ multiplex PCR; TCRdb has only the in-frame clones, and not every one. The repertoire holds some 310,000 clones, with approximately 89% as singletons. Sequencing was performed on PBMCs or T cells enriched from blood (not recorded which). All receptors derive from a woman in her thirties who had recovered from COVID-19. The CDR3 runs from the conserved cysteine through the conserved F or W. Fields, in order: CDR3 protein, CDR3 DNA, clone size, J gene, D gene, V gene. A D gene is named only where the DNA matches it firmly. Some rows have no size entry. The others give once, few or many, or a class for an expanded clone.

CDR3: CASSLSKTSIVRTDTQYF
DNA: TGTGCCAGCAGTTTATCGAAGACTAGCATTGTTCGCACAGATACGCAGTATTTT
size: .
J: TRBJ2-3
D: TRBD2
V: TRBV27

CDR3: CASSPRGQDLSGNTIYF
DNA: TGTGCCAGCTCACCGAGGGGACAGGACCTCTCTGGAAACACCATATATTTT
size: .
J: TRBJ1-3
D: TRBD1
V: TRBV18

CDR3: CATSRSYEQYF
DNA: TGTGCCACCAGCAGATCATACGAGCAGTACTTC
size: .
J: TRBJ2-7
D: .
V: TRBV15

CDR3: CASSPGTKSTDTQYF
DNA: TGCGCCAGCAGCCCCGGGACAAAGAGCACAGATACGCAGTATTTT
size: .
J: TRBJ2-3
D: .
V: TRBV5-1

CDR3: CASSRTSGRFEQYF
DNA: TGTGCCAGCAGCCGGACTAGCGGGAGATTCGAGCAGTACTTC
size: .
J: TRBJ2-7
D: TRBD2
V: TRBV11-2

CDR3: CASSEGARLDNEKLFF
DNA: TGTGCCAGCAGCGAGGGGGCAAGGCTTGACAATGAAAAACTGTTTTTT
size: once
J: TRBJ1-4
D: TRBD1
V: TRBV9

CDR3: CASRGGGGQPQHF
DNA: TGTGCCAGCAGAGGGGGAGGGGGTCAGCCCCAGCATTTT
size: once
J: TRBJ1-5
D: .
V: TRBV27

CDR3: CASSWNPGQGGGEAFF
DNA: TGTGCCAGCAGCTGGAATCCGGGACAGGGCGGTGGAGAAGCTTTCTTT
size: .
J: TRBJ1-1
D: TRBD1
V: TRBV7-6

CDR3: CASSTGQGIRETQYF
DNA: TGTGCCAGCAGCACGGGACAGGGGATCCGAGAGACCCAGTACTTC
size: .
J: TRBJ2-5
D: .
V: TRBV21-1

CDR3: CASSLREADTQYF
DNA: TGTGCCAGCAGTTTAAGGGAGGCAGATACGCAGTATTTT
size: .
J: TRBJ2-3
D: .
V: TRBV27

CDR3: CASSRARQVSRETQYF
DNA: TGTGCCAGTAGTAGAGCAAGACAGGTGTCTCGAGAGACCCAGTACTTC
size: .
J: TRBJ2-5
D: .
V: TRBV19

CDR3: CASRGQVLTNEKLFF
DNA: TGTGCCAGCAGGGGACAGGTTTTAACTAATGAAAAACTGTTTTTT
size: .
J: TRBJ1-4
D: TRBD1
V: TRBV6-5

CDR3: CASSFQTDQRFEAFF
DNA: TGTGCCAGCAGTTTCCAGACAGACCAAAGGTTTGAAGCTTTCTTT
size: few
J: TRBJ1-1
D: .
V: TRBV6-5

CDR3: CASSLPRGLLAGGNEQFF
DNA: TGTGCCAGCAGTCTCCCTCGGGGGTTACTAGCGGGAGGAAATGAGCAGTTCTTC
size: .
J: TRBJ2-1
D: TRBD2
V: TRBV28

CDR3: CATSDPLAGRGNEQFF
DNA: TGTGCCACCAGTGACCCCCTAGCGGGACGGGGTAATGAGCAGTTCTTC
size: .
J: TRBJ2-1
D: TRBD2
V: TRBV24-1

CDR3: CASSPQHRLYGYTF
DNA: TGTGCCAGCAGTCCTCAACATCGTCTCTATGGCTACACCTTC
size: .
J: TRBJ1-2
D: .
V: TRBV28

CDR3: CASSQRLAGGPTGELFF
DNA: TGTGCCAGCAGCCAACGACTAGCGGGAGGGCCGACCGGGGAGCTGTTTTTT
size: once
J: TRBJ2-2
D: TRBD2
V: TRBV3-1/TRBV3-2

CDR3: CSASRTSGRADTQYF
DNA: TGCAGTGCTAGTAGGACTAGCGGGAGAGCAGATACGCAGTATTTT
size: .
J: TRBJ2-3
D: TRBD2
V: TRBV20-1

CDR3: CASSTSGSGETQYF
DNA: TGTGCCAGTAGTACTAGCGGGAGCGGGGAGACCCAGTACTTC
size: .
J: TRBJ2-5
D: TRBD2
V: TRBV19

CDR3: CASSFMNRVDTGELFF
DNA: TGTGCCAGCAGCTTCATGAACAGGGTGGACACCGGGGAGCTGTTTTTT
size: .
J: TRBJ2-2
D: .
V: TRBV7-2

CDR3: CASSITTGDTGELFF
DNA: TGTGCTAGCAGCATAACCACAGGTGACACCGGGGAGCTGTTTTTT
size: once
J: TRBJ2-2
D: .
V: TRBV7-7

CDR3: CASSAPRRGRGPYNEQFF
DNA: TGTGCCAGCAGCGCGCCCCGGCGAGGGCGCGGTCCCTACAATGAGCAGTTCTTC
size: .
J: TRBJ2-1
D: .
V: TRBV9

CDR3: CASSFLGVEDTQYF
DNA: TGTGCCAGCAGTTTTCTAGGGGTTGAAGATACGCAGTATTTT
size: .
J: TRBJ2-3
D: .
V: TRBV27

CDR3: CASSLGLGANGETQYF
DNA: TGCGCCAGCAGCTTGGGTTTGGGGGCGAATGGGGAGACCCAGTACTTC
size: .
J: TRBJ2-5
D: .
V: TRBV5-1

CDR3: CASSQDTGVESPLHF
DNA: TGTGCCAGCAGCCAAGATACAGGGGTAGAATCACCCCTCCACTTT
size: once
J: TRBJ1-6
D: TRBD1
V: TRBV3-1/TRBV3-2

CDR3: CASSPQGSDSPLHF
DNA: TGTGCCAGCAGCCCCCAGGGGTCTGATTCACCCCTCCACTTT
size: .
J: TRBJ1-6
D: .
V: TRBV7-8

CDR3: CASSLGGAGVTEQYF
DNA: TGTGCCAGCAGTTTAGGTGGGGCAGGGGTTACCGAGCAGTACTTC
size: once
J: TRBJ2-7
D: .
V: TRBV28

CDR3: CASSLLSGDPTDTQYF
DNA: TGTGCCAGCAGCCTTTTATCGGGAGACCCCACAGATACGCAGTATTTT
size: .
J: TRBJ2-3
D: .
V: TRBV5-8

CDR3: CASSPSGDTIYF
DNA: TGCGCCAGCAGCCCAAGCGGGGACACCATATATTTT
size: .
J: TRBJ1-3
D: .
V: TRBV10-2

CDR3: CASSGTGDRGTYGYTF
DNA: TGTGCCAGCAGCGGGACCGGGGACAGAGGAACCTATGGCTACACCTTC
size: .
J: TRBJ1-2
D: TRBD1
V: TRBV9

CDR3: CASSDLLASGRDEQFF
DNA: TGTGCCAGCAGTGACTTGTTGGCTAGCGGGAGAGATGAGCAGTTCTTC
size: once
J: TRBJ2-1
D: TRBD2
V: TRBV6-1

CDR3: CASSLKGANQPQHF
DNA: TGTGCCAGCAGTTTAAAGGGGGCCAATCAGCCCCAGCATTTT
size: once
J: TRBJ1-5
D: TRBD1
V: TRBV27